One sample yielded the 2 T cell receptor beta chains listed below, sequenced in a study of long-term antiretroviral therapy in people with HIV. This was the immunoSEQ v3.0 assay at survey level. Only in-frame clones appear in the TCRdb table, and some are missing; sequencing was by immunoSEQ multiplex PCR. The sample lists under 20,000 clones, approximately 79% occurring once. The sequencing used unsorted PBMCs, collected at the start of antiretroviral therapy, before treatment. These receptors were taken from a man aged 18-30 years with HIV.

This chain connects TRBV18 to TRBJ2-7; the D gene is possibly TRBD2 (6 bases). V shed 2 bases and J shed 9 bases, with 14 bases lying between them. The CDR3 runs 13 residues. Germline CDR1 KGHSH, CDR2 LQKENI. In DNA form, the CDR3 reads TGTGCCAGCTCACCATCCATCCGGGACTGGCAGTACTTC. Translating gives CASSPSIRDWQYF.

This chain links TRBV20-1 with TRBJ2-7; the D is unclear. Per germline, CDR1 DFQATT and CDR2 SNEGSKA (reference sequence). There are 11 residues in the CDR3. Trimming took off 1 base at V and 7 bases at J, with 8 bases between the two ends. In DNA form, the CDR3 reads TGCAGTGCTAGAGGTGGGGTAGAGCAGTACTTC. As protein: CSARGGVEQYF.